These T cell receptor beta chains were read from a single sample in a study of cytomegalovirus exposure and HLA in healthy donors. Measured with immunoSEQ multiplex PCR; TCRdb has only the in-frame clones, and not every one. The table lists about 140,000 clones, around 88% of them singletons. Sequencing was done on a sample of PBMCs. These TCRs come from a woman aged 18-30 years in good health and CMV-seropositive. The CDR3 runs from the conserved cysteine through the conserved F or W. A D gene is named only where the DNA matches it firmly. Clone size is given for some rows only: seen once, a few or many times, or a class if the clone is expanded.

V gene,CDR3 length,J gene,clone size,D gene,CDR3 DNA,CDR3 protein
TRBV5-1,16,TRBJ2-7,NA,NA,TGCGCCAGCAGCTTGAAGTATCAGCGTGGAGCCTACGAGCAGTACTTC,CASSLKYQRGAYEQYF
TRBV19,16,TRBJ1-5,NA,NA,TGTGCCAGTCAAGCGCGTGCGGCGGGATACAATCAGCCCCAGCATTTT,CASQARAAGYNQPQHF
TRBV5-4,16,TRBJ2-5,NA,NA,TGTGCCAGCAGCTTGGTGGAGACGCAGTACCAAGAGACCCAGTACTTC,CASSLVETQYQETQYF
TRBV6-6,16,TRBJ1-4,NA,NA,TGTGCCAGCAGTTACCTAGGGGCAAGAGCTAATGAAAAACTGTTTTTT,CASSYLGARANEKLFF
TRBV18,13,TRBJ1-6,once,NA,TGTGCCAGCTCACCAGGGGCTTATTCACCCCTCCACTTT,CASSPGAYSPLHF
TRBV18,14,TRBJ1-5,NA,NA,TGTGCCAGCTCACCCGCCGGGGGGGATCAGCCCCAGCATTTT,CASSPAGGDQPQHF
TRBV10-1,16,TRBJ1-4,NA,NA,TGCGCCAGCAGTGAAGGATTCCAGGGCGAAAATGAAAAACTGTTTTTT,CASSEGFQGENEKLFF
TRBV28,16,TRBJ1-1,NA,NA,TGTGCCAGCAGGGGGAGGCTGCGGAGCCTGAACACTGAAGCTTTCTTT,CASRGRLRSLNTEAFF
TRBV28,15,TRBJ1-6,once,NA,TGTGCCAGCATCCCTTGGGGCAGAGTCAATTCACCCCTCCACTTT,CASIPWGRVNSPLHF
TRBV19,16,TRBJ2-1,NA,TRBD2,TGTGCCAGTAGTATGCGAGTGAGCGGGAACGACAATGAGCAGTTCTTC,CASSMRVSGNDNEQFF
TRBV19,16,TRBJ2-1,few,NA,TGTGCCAGTTGCGAATCAGGGATTAACTCCTACAATGAGCAGTTCTTC,CASCESGINSYNEQFF
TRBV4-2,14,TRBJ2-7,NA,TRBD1,TGTGCCAGCAGCCAGGGACAGGGATCTTACGAGCAGTACTTC,CASSQGQGSYEQYF
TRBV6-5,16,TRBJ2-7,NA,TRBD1,TGTGCCAGCAGTTACTCGACAGGGTGGGGGAGATACGAGCAGTACTTC,CASSYSTGWGRYEQYF
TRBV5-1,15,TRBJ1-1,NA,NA,TGCGCCAGCAGCTTGGGGCAACAGAGGAACACTGAAGCTTTCTTT,CASSLGQQRNTEAFF
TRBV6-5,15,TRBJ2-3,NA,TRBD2,TGTGCCAGCAGTTCCGCGGGAGGTCTCACAGATACGCAGTATTTT,CASSSAGGLTDTQYF
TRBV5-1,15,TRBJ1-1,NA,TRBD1,TGCGCCAGCAGCCCGGACAGGGCAACGAACACTGAAGCTTTCTTT,CASSPDRATNTEAFF
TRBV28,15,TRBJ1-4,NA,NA,TGTGCCAGCAGTGAACAGGGTTTGGTCTCTGAAAAACTGTTTTTT,CASSEQGLVSEKLFF
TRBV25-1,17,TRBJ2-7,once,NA,TGTGCCAGCAGGGGAGGGGGACCCACAAGTTACTCCTACGAGCAGTACTTC,CASRGGGPTSYSYEQYF
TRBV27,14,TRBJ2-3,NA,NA,TGTGCCAGCAGTTTCTCCGGTCGTACAGATACGCAGTATTTT,CASSFSGRTDTQYF
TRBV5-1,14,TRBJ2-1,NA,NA,TGCGCCAGCAGCTTGGCACAGTCCAACAATGAGCAGTTCTTC,CASSLAQSNNEQFF
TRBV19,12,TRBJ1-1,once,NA,TGTGCCAGTAGTCCGAGCGAGGCTGGCGCTTTCTTT,CASSPSEAGAFF
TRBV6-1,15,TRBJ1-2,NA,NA,TGTGCCAGCAGTGAAGCGGTGGGCCCGCGCTATGGCTACACCTTC,CASSEAVGPRYGYTF
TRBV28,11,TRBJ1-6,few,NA,TGTGCCAGCAGTATCACCCCAGCCCTCCACTTT,CASSITPALHF
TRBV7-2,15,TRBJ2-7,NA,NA,TGTGCCAGTAAACCCCGGGGGGCCTTCCTTGACGAGCAGTACTTC,CASKPRGAFLDEQYF
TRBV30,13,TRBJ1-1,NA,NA,TGTGCCTGGAGTGTACAAGAAAACACTGAAGCTTTCTTT,CAWSVQENTEAFF
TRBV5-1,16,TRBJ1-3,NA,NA,TGCGCCAGCAGCTTGGCTGTAGGGAGCTCTGGAAACACCATATATTTT,CASSLAVGSSGNTIYF
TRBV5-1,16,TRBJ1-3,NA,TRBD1,TGCGCCAGCAGCATGTGGACAGGGCTCTCTGGAAACACCATATATTTT,CASSMWTGLSGNTIYF
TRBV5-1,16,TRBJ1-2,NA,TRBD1,TGCGCCAGCAGTCCGACCCCCAAGACAGGGGTTTTTGGCTACACCTTC,CASSPTPKTGVFGYTF
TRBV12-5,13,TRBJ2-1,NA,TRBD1,TGTGCTAGTGGTATCGGGACAGTCAATGAGCAGTTCTTC,CASGIGTVNEQFF
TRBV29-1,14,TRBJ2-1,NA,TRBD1,TGCAGCCTCATAGGGGACAGGATAATCAATGAGCAGTTCTTC,CSLIGDRIINEQFF
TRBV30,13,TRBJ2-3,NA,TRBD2,TGTGCCTGGGGGCGGGGGGTGGTAGATACGCAGTATTTT,CAWGRGVVDTQYF
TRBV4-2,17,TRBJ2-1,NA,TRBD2,TGTGCCAGCAGCCAACGACTAGCGGGGACCACATACAATGAGCAGTTCTTC,CASSQRLAGTTYNEQFF
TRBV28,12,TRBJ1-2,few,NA,TGTGCCAGCAGTTTCCGTAACTATGGCTACACCTTC,CASSFRNYGYTF
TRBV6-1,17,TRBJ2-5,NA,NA,TGTGCCAGCAGTGAAAGGCGCAGGGGGGATGGACAAGAGACCCAGTACTTC,CASSERRRGDGQETQYF
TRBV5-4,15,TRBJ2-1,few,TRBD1,TGTGCCAGCAGGACCCGGGACAGGGGTGACAATGAGCAGTTCTTC,CASRTRDRGDNEQFF
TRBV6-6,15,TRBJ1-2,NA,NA,TGTGCCAGCAGTTGGGAGGCGGGACGGTCCTATGGCTACACCTTC,CASSWEAGRSYGYTF
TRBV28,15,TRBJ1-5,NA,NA,TGTGCCAGCAGTTTATTGGCAGATAGCAATCAGCCCCAGCATTTT,CASSLLADSNQPQHF
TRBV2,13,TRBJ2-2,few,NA,TGTGCCACAGGGGCCAGAGACACCGGGGAGCTGTTTTTT,CATGARDTGELFF
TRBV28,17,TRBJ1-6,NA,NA,TGTGCCAGCAGTTCAGGGCAGGGCCGGTCCTATAATTCACCCCTCCACTTT,CASSSGQGRSYNSPLHF
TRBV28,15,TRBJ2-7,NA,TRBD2,TGTGCCAGCAGTTCACTAGCGACCGCCTCCTACGAGCAGTACTTC,CASSSLATASYEQYF
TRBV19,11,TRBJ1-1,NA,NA,TGTGCCAGTAGTATGGAGGGACGAGCTTTCTTT,CASSMEGRAFF
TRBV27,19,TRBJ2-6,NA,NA,TGTGCCAGCAGTTTCCAGGGGCCTACATACACATCTGGGGCCAACGTCCTGACTTTC,CASSFQGPTYTSGANVLTF
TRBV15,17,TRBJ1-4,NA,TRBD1,TGTGCCACCAGCAGAGACTTAGGACAGGGCTTGGTTGAAAAACTGTTTTTT,CATSRDLGQGLVEKLFF
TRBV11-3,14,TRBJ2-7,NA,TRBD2,TGTGCCAGCAGCCCTAGCGGGGGCAGGTACGAGCAGTACTTC,CASSPSGGRYEQYF
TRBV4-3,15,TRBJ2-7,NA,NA,TGCGCCAGCAGCCAAACATGGGACTCCCTATACGAGCAGTACTTC,CASSQTWDSLYEQYF
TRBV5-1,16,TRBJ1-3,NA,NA,TGCGCCAGCAGCTTAACCGCCAGATCCTCTGGAAACACCATATATTTT,CASSLTARSSGNTIYF
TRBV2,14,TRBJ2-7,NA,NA,TGTGCCAGCAGGGAACAGGGTAGCTCCTACGAGCAGTACTTC,CASREQGSSYEQYF
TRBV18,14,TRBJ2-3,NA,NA,TGTGCCAGCTCACCACAAACAGGGACAGATACGCAGTATTTT,CASSPQTGTDTQYF
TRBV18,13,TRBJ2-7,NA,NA,TGTGCCAGCTCACCCCATGAGGGCGGCGAGCAGTACTTC,CASSPHEGGEQYF
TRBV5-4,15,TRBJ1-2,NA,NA,TGTGCCAGCAGCCCTACCGCGGGGCCCGTCTATGGCTACACCTTC,CASSPTAGPVYGYTF
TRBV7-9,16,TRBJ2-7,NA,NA,TGTGCCAGCAGCTTAGGGGGCAGGGTAAGAACCTACGAGCAGTACTTC,CASSLGGRVRTYEQYF
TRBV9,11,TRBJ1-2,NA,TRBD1,TGTGCCAGCATGGACAGGGACGGCTACACCTTC,CASMDRDGYTF
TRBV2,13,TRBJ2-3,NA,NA,TGTGCCAGCAGTGAGTTCGGCACAGATACGCAGTATTTT,CASSEFGTDTQYF
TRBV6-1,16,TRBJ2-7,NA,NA,TGTGCCAGCAGTGAAGCCTGGGCCCCTTTCCCCTACGAGCAGTACTTC,CASSEAWAPFPYEQYF